This paragraph reports one T cell receptor (beta chain). The antigen remains undetermined. The entry originates in a study of regulatory T cells in long-lasting Graves disease. Study-level results: Between persistent patients, 2,500 to 3,500 public clonotypes were shared, exceeding the 900 to 1,000 shared between new patients. Newly diagnosed disease favored TRBV20-1 and TRBJ2-1 over persistent disease. Limited sample numbers may have lowered accuracy.

Arm-PCR with iRepertoire HTBI primers amplified the CDR3 regions for these TCR beta libraries. TCRdb itself ran the multiplex PCR reads through MiXCR, one entry per CDR3 protein. Among a few hundred thousand distinct CDR3 sequences listed, more than 20% were seen once. Trimming cost V 4 bases and J 0 bases, with 10 bases left between them. The germline V gene has CDR1 DFQATT and CDR2 SNEGSKA (reference sequence). The CDR3 sequence is 13 residues long. Time point noted: persistent/refractory GD, antithyroid drugs over 5 years with positive TRAb. PBMCs provided the RNA from which the TCR library was made. The patients were drawn from one endocrinology department in Xi'an, China.

The chain employs TRBV20-1 and TRBJ2-7; D remains ambiguous. The sequence derives from a middle-aged woman with Graves disease. The sample consisted of peripheral blood mononuclear cells (PBMCs), taken when the disease was refractory, from a patient treated with antithyroid drugs. The CDR3 sequence is CSAMVPSSYEQYF. For the CDR3, the DNA is TGCAGTGCTATGGTCCCGAGCTCCTACGAGCAGTACTTC.